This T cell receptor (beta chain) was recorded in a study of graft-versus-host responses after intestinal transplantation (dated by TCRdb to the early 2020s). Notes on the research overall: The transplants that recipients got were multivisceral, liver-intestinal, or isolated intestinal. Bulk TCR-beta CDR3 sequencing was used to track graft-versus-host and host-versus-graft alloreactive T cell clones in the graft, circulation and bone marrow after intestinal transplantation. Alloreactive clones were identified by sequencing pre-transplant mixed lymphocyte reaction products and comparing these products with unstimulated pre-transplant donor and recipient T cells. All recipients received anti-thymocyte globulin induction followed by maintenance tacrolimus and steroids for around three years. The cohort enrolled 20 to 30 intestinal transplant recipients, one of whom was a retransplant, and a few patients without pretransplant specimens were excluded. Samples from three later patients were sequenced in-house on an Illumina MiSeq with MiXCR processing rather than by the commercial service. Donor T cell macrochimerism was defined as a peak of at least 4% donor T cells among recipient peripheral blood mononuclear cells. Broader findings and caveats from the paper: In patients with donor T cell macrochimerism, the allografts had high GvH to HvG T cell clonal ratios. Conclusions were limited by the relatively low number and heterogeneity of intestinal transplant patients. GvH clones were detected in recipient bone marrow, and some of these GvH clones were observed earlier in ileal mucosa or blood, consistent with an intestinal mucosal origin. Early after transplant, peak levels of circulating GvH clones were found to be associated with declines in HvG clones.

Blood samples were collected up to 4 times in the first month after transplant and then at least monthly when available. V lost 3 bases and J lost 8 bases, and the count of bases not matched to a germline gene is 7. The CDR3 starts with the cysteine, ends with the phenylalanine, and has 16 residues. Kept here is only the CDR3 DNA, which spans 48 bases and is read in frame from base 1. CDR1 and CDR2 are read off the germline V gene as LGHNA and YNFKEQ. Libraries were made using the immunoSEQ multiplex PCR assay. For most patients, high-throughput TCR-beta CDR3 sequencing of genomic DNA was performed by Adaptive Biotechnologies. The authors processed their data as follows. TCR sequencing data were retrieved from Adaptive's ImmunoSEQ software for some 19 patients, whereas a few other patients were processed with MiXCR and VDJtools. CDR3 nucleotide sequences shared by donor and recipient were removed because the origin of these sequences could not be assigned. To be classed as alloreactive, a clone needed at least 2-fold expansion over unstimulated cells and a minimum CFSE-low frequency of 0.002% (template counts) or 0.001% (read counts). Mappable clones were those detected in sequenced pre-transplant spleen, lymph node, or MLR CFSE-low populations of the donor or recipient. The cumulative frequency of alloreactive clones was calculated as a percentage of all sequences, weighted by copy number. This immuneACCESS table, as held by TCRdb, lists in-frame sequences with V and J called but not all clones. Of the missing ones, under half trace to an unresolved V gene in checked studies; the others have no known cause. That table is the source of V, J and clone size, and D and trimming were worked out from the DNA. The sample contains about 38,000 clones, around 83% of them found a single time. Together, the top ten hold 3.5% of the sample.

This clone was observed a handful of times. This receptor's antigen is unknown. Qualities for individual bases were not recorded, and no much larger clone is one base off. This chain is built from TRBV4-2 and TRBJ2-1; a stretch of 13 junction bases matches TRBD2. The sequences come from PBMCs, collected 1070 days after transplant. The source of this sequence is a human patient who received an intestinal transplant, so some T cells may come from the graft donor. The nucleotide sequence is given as TGTGCCAGCAGCCAGCCCACTAGCGGGGGGGCCGATGAGCAGTTCTTC. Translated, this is CASSQPTSGGADEQFF.